This T cell receptor beta chain comes out of a study of blood T cell repertoires in COVID-19. Turning to the study itself: Sources were T cells, B-cell-depleted T cells, or PBMCs; the material itself was cDNA or gDNA.

The CDR3 runs 16 residues. CDR1 is MNHEY, CDR2 SMNVEV, per germline (reference sequence). Germline trimming cut 7 bases from V and 0 bases from J; bases unmatched to any gene: 8. Original processing notes: Amplification with reference gene primers provided the estimates of nucleated cell counts. Sequenced by immunoSEQ multiplex PCR; TCRdb stores in-frame clones only, minus some. The V and J calls and clone size were taken over from that table, and D and trimming were inferred from the DNA. The table shows roughly 200,000 clones, with approximately 85% occurring only once. Two negative PCRs, clearance, or symptom resolution were required of recovered Cohort 3 donors.

The sample taken for sequencing was PBMCs or T cells enriched from blood (not recorded which). V and J are TRBV27 and TRBJ2-2, with 7 bases identical to TRBD1. The sequence came from a man in his forties who had recovered from COVID-19. In DNA, the CDR3 is TGTGCCAGCACCTTCTCCGGGACAGCGAACACCGGGGAGCTGTTTTTT. This gives the protein CASTFSGTANTGELFF.